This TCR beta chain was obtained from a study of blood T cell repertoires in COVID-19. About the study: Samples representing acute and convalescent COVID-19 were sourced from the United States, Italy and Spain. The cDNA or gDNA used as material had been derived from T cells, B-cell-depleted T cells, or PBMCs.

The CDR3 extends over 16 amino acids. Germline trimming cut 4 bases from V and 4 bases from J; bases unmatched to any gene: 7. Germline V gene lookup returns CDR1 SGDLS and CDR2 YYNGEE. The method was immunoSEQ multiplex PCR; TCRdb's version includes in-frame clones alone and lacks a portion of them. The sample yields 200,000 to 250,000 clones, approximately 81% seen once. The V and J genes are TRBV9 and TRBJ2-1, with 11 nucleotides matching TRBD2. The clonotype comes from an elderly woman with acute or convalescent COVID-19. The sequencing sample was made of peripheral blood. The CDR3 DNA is TGTGCCAGCAGCCCCCAACTAGCGGGGGTATACAATGAGCAGTTCTTC. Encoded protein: CASSPQLAGVYNEQFF.